Listed below are T cell receptor beta chains from one sample, sequenced in a study of blood T cell repertoires in COVID-19. The table came from immunoSEQ multiplex PCR; TCRdb's copy has only in-frame clones and leaves some out. The sample has approximately 68,000 clones, around 85% seen once. Sequences were obtained from peripheral blood. These TCRs come from a woman between 50 and 59 years old with acute or convalescent COVID-19. CDR3s include the opening cysteine and the closing phenylalanine or tryptophan. Fields, in order: CDR3 length, J gene, V gene, clone size, D gene, CDR3 protein, CDR3 DNA. A D gene is named only where the DNA matches it firmly. Only part of the rows carry a size: once, few, many, or a class if the clone is expanded.

13 | TRBJ1-5 | TRBV6-5 | few | . | CATRQVVNQPQHF | TGTGCCACTCGACAGGTGGTCAATCAGCCCCAGCATTTT
15 | TRBJ2-2 | TRBV2 | once | TRBD2 | CASRPSERGAGELFF | TGTGCCAGCAGGCCTTCTGAGCGGGGGGCCGGGGAGCTGTTTTTT
13 | TRBJ2-3 | TRBV7-2 | . | . | CASSLERTDTQYF | TGTGCCAGCAGCTTAGAGAGGACAGATACGCAGTATTTT
15 | TRBJ1-5 | TRBV10-3 | . | TRBD1 | CAISLTGGGNQPQHF | TGTGCCATCAGTCTTACAGGGGGGGGCAATCAGCCCCAGCATTTT
14 | TRBJ2-5 | TRBV7-2 | . | TRBD2 | CASSVAGGQETQYF | TGTGCCAGCAGCGTAGCGGGAGGCCAAGAGACCCAGTACTTC
17 | TRBJ1-5 | TRBV19 | once | . | CASRKGLGGTSNQPQHF | TGTGCCAGTAGGAAGGGGTTGGGAGGGACTAGCAATCAGCCCCAGCATTTT
15 | TRBJ1-2 | TRBV6-5 | . | . | CASSPTSGGHYGYTF | TGTGCCAGCAGCCCCACATCGGGGGGCCACTATGGCTACACCTTC
13 | TRBJ2-1 | TRBV5-1 | few | TRBD1 | CASTRDSYNEQFF | TGCGCCAGCACCCGGGACAGCTACAATGAGCAGTTCTTC
14 | TRBJ2-7 | TRBV7-2 | . | TRBD1 | CASSLVQGALEQYF | TGTGCCAGCAGCTTGGTACAGGGGGCCCTCGAGCAGTACTTC
13 | TRBJ1-1 | TRBV21-1 | . | . | CARDDSFYTEAFF | TGTGCCAGGGATGACAGTTTTTACACTGAAGCTTTCTTT